The 26 T cell receptor beta chains presented below share a single source sample, sequenced in a study of Ad26.COV2.S vaccination and SARS-CoV-2 variants. Generated by immunoSEQ multiplex PCR, the TCRdb table keeps only in-frame clones and is missing some. The sample shows 440,000 or so clones, roughly 88% of them seen only once. Sample treatment: approximately 18 received Ad26.COV2.S at low or high dose, single or two shots; about 5 received placebo; per-sample allocation not given. Each sample was drawn 63 days after the first injection (of vaccine or placebo). This material consisted of peripheral blood, taken in a trial of Ad26.COV2.S vaccine versus placebo. These receptors all come from a person between 18 and 60 years old who received the Ad26.COV2.S COVID-19 vaccine or a placebo.

This clone was recorded once. The identical CDR3 is also encoded by other nucleotide sequences in the sample. This chain joins TRBV28 and TRBJ1-1; D is possibly TRBD1 (6 bases). Looked up from germline, CDR1 is MDHEN and CDR2 is SYDVKM. V was cut by 10 bases and J by 4 bases, with 22 bases left in between. This CDR3 region has 15 residues. CDR3 sequence reads: CATSRGGPGSTEAFF. CDR3 nucleotide sequence: TGTGCCACTTCGCGGGGGGGGCCGGGGAGCACTGAAGCTTTCTTT.

The chain couples TRBV3-1 (or the pseudogene TRBV3-2) to TRBJ2-1, with 12 bases identical to TRBD2. Germline trimming cut 1 base from V and 1 base from J; bases unmatched to any gene: 20. CDR1 is LGHDT, CDR2 YNNKEL, per germline (reference sequence). The CDR3 sequence is 23 residues long. CDR3 sequence reads: CASSQVGGRASGRARKSYNEQFF. The CDR3 DNA is TGTGCCAGCAGCCAAGTAGGGGGCAGGGCTAGCGGGAGGGCCAGGAAGTCCTACAATGAGCAGTTCTTC.

V gene TRBV7-3 combines with J gene TRBJ1-1; D ambiguous. CDR1 is SGHTA, CDR2 FQGTGA, per germline. Between the trimmed V and J ends, which lost 2 bases and 4 bases, there was a span of 8 bases. The CDR3 covers 13 residues. CDR3 sequence: CASSLEGPTEAFF. CDR3 sequence (DNA): TGTGCCAGCAGCTTAGAAGGGCCCACTGAAGCTTTCTTT. Looking up the rest from reference TRBV7-3 and TRBJ1-1 gives the full variable domain: GAGVSQTPSNKVTEKGKYVELRCDPISGHTALYWYRQSLGQGPEFLIYFQGTGAADDSGLPNDRFFAVRPEGSVSTLKIQRTERGDSAVYLCASSLEGPTEAFFGQGTRLTVV.

The chain carries TRBV5-5 and TRBJ2-7, with 8 bases matching TRBD2. The CDR3 sequence is 14 residues long. V lost 4 bases and J lost 3; bases outside the gene matches: 6. Germline lookup yields CDR1 SGHKS and CDR2 YYEKEE (reference sequence). The CDR3 bases are TGTGCCAGCAGCCTTCAAGCGGGAGACTACGAGCAGTACTTC. Encoded protein: CASSLQAGDYEQYF.

V and J are TRBV3-1 (or the pseudogene TRBV3-2) and TRBJ1-2, with 9 bases that match TRBD1. The CDR3 length is 17 residues. The V gene's germline CDR1 is LGHDT and CDR2 YNNKEL (reference sequence). V was clipped by 4 bases and J by 0 bases; unmatched bases: 9. CDR3 amino acids: CASSPDGQGIPNYGYTF. The DNA for the CDR3 is TGTGCCAGCAGCCCTGACGGACAGGGGATCCCTAACTATGGCTACACCTTC.

This clone was detected only once. The V gene is TRBV9, the J gene TRBJ2-1; D may be TRBD1 (6 bases). The CDR3 spans 16 residues. Germline V lookup: CDR1 SGDLS, CDR2 YYNGEE. Trimming pared 4 bases from V and 0 bases from J, leaving 14 bases between. CDR3 sequence (DNA): TGTGCCAGCAGCACTAACCCAGGGGTCTCCTACAATGAGCAGTTCTTC. Translation gives CASSTNPGVSYNEQFF.

The V call is TRBV10-3, the J call TRBJ1-5, with TRBD1 matching 8 bases. Trimming removed 8 bases from V and 7 bases from J; junction bases left unmatched: 10. The CDR3 has 14 amino acids. Germline assignment: CDR1 ENHRY and CDR2 SYGVKD. The CDR3 bases are TGTGCCATCTCAGGACAGGGCGGAGGGCAGCCCCAGCATTTT. It is translated as CAISGQGGGQPQHF.

The chain carries TRBV29-1 and TRBJ1-2; D is possibly TRBD1 (5 bases). Trimming left V 7 bases short and J 3 bases short, with 15 bases between. Germline V gene lookup returns CDR1 SQVTM and CDR2 ANQGSEA. The CDR3 is made up of 13 amino acids. CDR3 sequence (DNA): TGCAGCGCCTTAGCGGGGGGTGACTATGGCTACACCTTC. Translation gives CSALAGGDYGYTF.

This clone turned up a few times. This sequence joins TRBV5-4 and TRBJ1-3; a weak D match, TRBD1 (5 bases). Germline-derived CDR1 and CDR2 are SGHNT and YYREEE (reference sequence). Trimming pared 2 bases from V and 2 bases from J, leaving 11 bases between. The CDR3 has 15 amino acids. The CDR3 spells CASSLNAGTGNTIYF. The DNA for the CDR3 is TGTGCCAGCAGCTTAAACGCAGGGACTGGAAACACCATATATTTT.

This clone was counted a single time. V and J are TRBV12-3 or TRBV12-4 and TRBJ1-6; TRBD1 is a possible D gene (5 bases). The CDR3 is 13 residues long. Deletions cut 5 bases from V and 10 bases from J, with 12 bases between. CDR3 residues: CASSGGEGSPLHF. The CDR3 DNA reads TGTGCCAGCAGTGGGGGGGAAGGGTCACCCCTCCACTTT.

CDR3 nucleotide sequence: TGTGCCAGCCAAAACAGGGATGGGAACACTGAAGCTTTCTTT. It codes for CASQNRDGNTEAFF. V and J are TRBV5-4 and TRBJ1-1, with a possible D match to TRBD1 (6 bases). Trimming pared 7 bases from V and 1 base from J, leaving 14 bases between. Germline assignment: CDR1 SGHNT and CDR2 YYREEE (reference sequence). The CDR3 totals 14 residues. Filled out from reference TRBV5-4 and TRBJ1-1, the complete variable domain reads ETGVTQSPTHLIKTRGQQVTLRCSSQSGHNTVSWYQQALGQGPQFIFQYYREEENGRGNFPPRFSGLQFPNYSSELNVNALELDDSALYLCASQNRDGNTEAFFGQGTRLTVV.

The chain combines TRBV6-6 with TRBJ1-4, with 7 bases lining up with TRBD1. This CDR3 has 14 amino acids. The V segment lost 4 bases and the J segment 3 bases; nucleotides outside the gene matches: 2. CDR1 is MNHNY and CDR2 is SVGAGI in the germline V gene (reference sequence). CDR3 residues: CASSSQGANEKLFF. CDR3 coding DNA: TGTGCCAGCAGTTCCCAGGGGGCTAATGAAAAACTGTTTTTT.

The CDR3 nucleotides are TGTGCCAGCTCACGTTCAGGTAGCAATCAGCCCCAGCATTTT. This translates into CASSRSGSNQPQHF. This chain links TRBV18 with TRBJ1-5; D remains unclear. The germline V gene encodes CDR1 KGHSH and CDR2 LQKENI. Trimming removed 4 bases at V and 0 bases at J, with 7 bases between. The CDR3 covers 14 residues.

The chain carries TRBV5-4 and TRBJ2-3, with D perhaps TRBD2 (6 bases). Trimming cost V 4 bases and J 6 bases, with 12 bases left between them. Germline assignment: CDR1 SGHNT and CDR2 YYREEE (reference sequence). The CDR3 loop spans 13 amino acids. This CDR3 is CASSRDLGDTQYF. In nucleotides, the CDR3 is TGTGCCAGCAGCCGGGACTTAGGGGATACGCAGTATTTT.

The V gene is TRBV19, the J gene TRBJ2-2, with 8 positions matching TRBD2. After removal of 2 bases from V and 8 bases from J, the junction contained 13 bases not matched to a gene. Germline CDR1 and CDR2: LNHDA and SQIVND (reference sequence). The CDR3 consists of 17 residues. DNA of the CDR3: TGTGCCAGTAGTATAAGGCGCCGAGCGGGAGTAGGTGGGGAGCTGTTTTTT. Amino acids: CASSIRRRAGVGGELFF. Supplemented by reference TRBV19 and TRBJ2-2, the full variable domain reads DGGITQSPKYLFRKEGQNVTLSCEQNLNHDAMYWYRQDPGQGLRLIYYSQIVNDFQKGDIAEGYSVSREKKESFPLTVTSAQKNPTAFYLCASSIRRRAGVGGELFFGEGSRLTVL.

The chain is built from TRBV6-2 or TRBV6-3 and TRBJ2-7; 8 positions match TRBD1. The junction had 11 bases not matched to a gene; V was cut back by 6 bases and J by 10 bases. This CDR3 is 13 amino acids long. The V gene's germline CDR1 is MNHEY and CDR2 SVGEGT. CDR3 residues: CASSNPGTGLQYF. The CDR3 bases are TGTGCCAGCAGCAACCCTGGGACAGGCCTACAGTACTTC.

This rearrangement joins TRBV7-6 to TRBJ2-7, with 7 bases that match TRBD1. The V segment lost 2 bases and the J segment 0 bases; nucleotides outside the gene matches: 4. This CDR3 region has 15 residues. Germline V gives CDR1 SGHVS, CDR2 FNYEAQ. The CDR3 loop is CASSLRQGSSYEQYF. The CDR3, as DNA: TGTGCCAGCAGCTTAAGACAGGGAAGCTCCTACGAGCAGTACTTC.

The rearrangement uses TRBV27 and TRBJ2-7, with 12 bases aligning to TRBD1. This CDR3 is 15 amino acids long. From germline, CDR1 is MNHEY and CDR2 SMNVEV (reference sequence). The J segment lost 4 bases and the V segment lost 2 bases, leaving 3 bases of the junction unmatched. CDR3 sequence: CASSLKGQGAYEQYF. For the CDR3, the DNA is TGTGCCAGCAGTTTAAAGGGACAGGGGGCTTACGAGCAGTACTTC.

The rearrangement joins TRBV7-9 to TRBJ2-3, with D hard to call. Germline assignment: CDR1 SEHNR and CDR2 FQNEAQ (reference sequence). The CDR3 is 15 residues long. The V end was cut by 5 bases, the J end by 6 bases, with 18 bases between. This CDR3 reads CASSPLFRHTDTQYF. The CDR3 DNA reads as TGTGCCAGCAGCCCCCTATTTCGCCACACGGATACGCAGTATTTT. Drawing the rest from reference TRBV7-9 and TRBJ2-3, the complete variable domain is DTGVSQNPRHKITKRGQNVTFRCDPISEHNRLYWYRQTLGQGPEFLTYFQNEAQLEKSRLLSDRFSAERPKGSFSTLEIQRTEQGDSAMYLCASSPLFRHTDTQYFGPGTRLTVL.

The gene calls are TRBV3-1 (or the pseudogene TRBV3-2) and TRBJ2-5, with 7 nucleotides matching TRBD2. CDR3 size: 15 residues. Germline lookup yields CDR1 LGHDT and CDR2 YNNKEL (reference sequence). Germline trimming cut 7 bases from V and 5 bases from J; bases unmatched to any gene: 13. The CDR3 region is CASTGPTSAGETQYF. In DNA form, the CDR3 reads TGTGCCAGCACCGGCCCAACTAGCGCCGGGGAGACCCAGTACTTC.

This clone was detected a few times. The chain combines TRBV12-3 or TRBV12-4 with TRBJ1-5; D might be TRBD1 (5 bases). The CDR3 covers 13 residues. Trimming took off 7 bases at V and 5 bases at J, with 12 bases between the two ends. The chain's CDR3 is CASTLGGYQPQHF. The CDR3 DNA is TGTGCCAGCACCTTGGGGGGTTATCAGCCCCAGCATTTT.

V and J are TRBV6-6 and TRBJ2-7; D gene ambiguous. This CDR3 region has 12 residues. Trimming shortened V by 7 bases and J by 5 bases, and 12 bases separated the two germline ends. Germline CDR1 reads MNHNY; CDR2 reads SVGAGI (reference sequence). The chain's CDR3 is CASTPGVDEQYF. The CDR3 DNA reads TGTGCCAGCACCCCTGGAGTCGACGAGCAGTACTTC.

The chain recombines TRBV28 with TRBJ1-5; D gene unclear. V lost 7 bases and J lost 0, with 7 bases in between. This CDR3 contains 13 residues. Germline CDR1 reads MDHEN; CDR2 reads SYDVKM. The chain's CDR3 is CASTTYSNQPQHF. The CDR3 DNA follows: TGTGCCAGCACTACCTATAGCAATCAGCCCCAGCATTTT.

This clone occurred a few times. The chain joins TRBV9 to TRBJ2-2; TRBD2 aligns across 7 bases. This CDR3 region has 16 residues. Losses at the gene ends were 2 bases for V and 7 bases for J; bases not matched to a gene: 11. Germline V gives CDR1 SGDLS, CDR2 YYNGEE. CDR3 nucleotide sequence: TGTGCCAGCAGCGTGGGTAGCGGAGAGCGGGGCGGGGAGCTGTTTTTT. Translated: CASSVGSGERGGELFF.

The chain links TRBV19 to TRBJ2-5, with 9 bases that match TRBD1. With 6 bases clipped from V and 6 bases from J, the junction kept 5 bases outside the gene matches. This CDR3 spans 13 amino acids. Germline V gene lookup returns CDR1 LNHDA and CDR2 SQIVND (reference sequence). The CDR3 bases are TGTGCCAGTAGGACAGGGGGTGGACAGACCCAGTACTTC. This sequence encodes CASRTGGGQTQYF.

This chain connects TRBV11-2 to TRBJ1-2; D gene uncertain. Germline CDR1 and CDR2: SGHAT and FQNNGV. V was trimmed by 4 bases and J by 7 bases, leaving 16 bases between them. The CDR3 extends over 14 amino acids. The CDR3 bases are TGTGCCAGCAGCTCACAGCCAGGACGGGTTGGCTACACCTTC. It yields the protein CASSSQPGRVGYTF.